These T cell receptor beta chains were read from a single sample in a study of neurological immune-mediated disorders. From the 5' RACE reads, TCRdb called clonotypes with MiXCR, one entry per CDR3 protein. The sample lists tens of thousands of distinct CDR3 sequences, about 6% occurring once. The sequencing sample was made of CD4+ T cells from blood. The receptors stem from a woman in her thirties or forties in good health. CDR3s include the opening cysteine and the closing phenylalanine or tryptophan. The D gene is left open where the match is weak. Expanded clones get a size class; other rows say once, few or many, or leave the size out.

len: 16
j_gene: TRBJ2-2
v_gene: TRBV6-4
d_gene: TRBD2
abundance: many
CDR3aa: CASSPSGGLKAGELFF
CDR3nt: TGTGCCAGCAGCCCCTCGGGAGGGCTAAAGGCCGGGGAGCTGTTTTTT

len: 13
j_gene: TRBJ2-7
v_gene: TRBV5-1
d_gene: NA
abundance: many
CDR3aa: CASSLRGEVEQYF
CDR3nt: TGCGCCAGCAGCTTGCGAGGGGAGGTCGAGCAGTACTTC

len: 14
j_gene: TRBJ2-3
v_gene: TRBV2
d_gene: TRBD1
abundance: many
CDR3aa: CASRVYRGTDTQYF
CDR3nt: TGTGCCAGCAGGGTTTACAGGGGGACAGATACGCAGTATTTT

len: 13
j_gene: TRBJ1-5
v_gene: TRBV10-3
d_gene: NA
abundance: many
CDR3aa: CAISADSNQPQHF
CDR3nt: TGTGCCATCAGTGCCGATAGCAATCAGCCCCAGCATTTT

len: 13
j_gene: TRBJ1-2
v_gene: TRBV7-2
d_gene: TRBD1
abundance: many
CDR3aa: CASSLDRFYGYTF
CDR3nt: TGTGCCAGCAGCTTGGACAGGTTCTATGGCTACACCTTC

len: 13
j_gene: TRBJ1-4
v_gene: TRBV7-8
d_gene: NA
abundance: many
CDR3aa: CASSLKSNEKLFF
CDR3nt: TGTGCCAGCAGCTTAAAGAGCAATGAAAAACTGTTTTTT

len: 13
j_gene: TRBJ2-7
v_gene: TRBV5-1
d_gene: NA
abundance: many
CDR3aa: CASSTTGVREQYF
CDR3nt: TGCGCCAGCAGTACAACGGGAGTGAGGGAGCAGTACTTC

len: 14
j_gene: TRBJ1-5
v_gene: TRBV7-2
d_gene: NA
abundance: many
CDR3aa: CASSLPGTWNRLYF
CDR3nt: TGTGCCAGCAGCTTACCAGGGACCTGGAACAGGTTATATTTT

len: 13
j_gene: TRBJ1-2
v_gene: TRBV6-2/TRBV6-3
d_gene: NA
abundance: many
CDR3aa: CASSRAASYGYTF
CDR3nt: TGTGCCAGCAGCCGGGCCGCTTCCTATGGCTACACCTTC

len: 15
j_gene: TRBJ2-2
v_gene: TRBV5-1
d_gene: NA
abundance: many
CDR3aa: CASSLEASSTGELFF
CDR3nt: TGCGCCAGCAGCTTGGAGGCCTCAAGCACCGGGGAGCTGTTTTTT

len: 13
j_gene: TRBJ1-4
v_gene: TRBV7-3
d_gene: NA
abundance: many
CDR3aa: CASSFRGGEKLFF
CDR3nt: TGTGCCAGCAGCTTTAGAGGGGGTGAAAAACTGTTTTTT

len: 12
j_gene: TRBJ2-4
v_gene: TRBV7-8
d_gene: TRBD1
abundance: many
CDR3aa: CASSWGQGLQYF
CDR3nt: TGTGCCAGCAGCTGGGGACAGGGCCTTCAGTACTTC

len: 16
j_gene: TRBJ2-1
v_gene: TRBV20-1
d_gene: TRBD2
abundance: many
CDR3aa: CSARVAGGPGGNEQFF
CDR3nt: TGCAGTGCTAGAGTGGCGGGAGGGCCTGGGGGCAATGAGCAGTTCTTC

len: 14
j_gene: TRBJ2-7
v_gene: TRBV20-1
d_gene: TRBD2
abundance: many
CDR3aa: CSARSASGKYEQYF
CDR3nt: TGCAGTGCTAGGTCTGCTAGCGGGAAGTACGAGCAGTACTTC

len: 18
j_gene: TRBJ1-2
v_gene: TRBV5-1
d_gene: TRBD1
abundance: many
CDR3aa: CASSLTGTAKNNDYGYTF
CDR3nt: TGCGCCAGCAGCTTGACCGGGACAGCAAAAAACAATGACTATGGCTACACCTTC

len: 16
j_gene: TRBJ2-7
v_gene: TRBV15
d_gene: NA
abundance: many
CDR3aa: CATSREQARSSYEQYF
CDR3nt: TGTGCCACCAGCAGAGAGCAGGCAAGGAGCTCCTACGAGCAGTACTTC

len: 14
j_gene: TRBJ2-7
v_gene: TRBV20-1
d_gene: NA
abundance: many
CDR3aa: CSARDAVMSYEQYF
CDR3nt: TGCAGTGCTAGAGATGCTGTTATGAGCTACGAGCAGTACTTC

len: 17
j_gene: TRBJ2-7
v_gene: TRBV7-2
d_gene: TRBD2
abundance: many
CDR3aa: CASSRGGASGRAGEQYF
CDR3nt: TGTGCCAGCAGCCGAGGGGGGGCTAGCGGGAGGGCCGGCGAGCAGTACTTC

len: 13
j_gene: TRBJ1-2
v_gene: TRBV5-4
d_gene: NA
abundance: NA
CDR3aa: CASSFWGSYGYTF
CDR3nt: TGTGCCAGCAGCTTCTGGGGGTCCTATGGCTACACCTTC

len: 14
j_gene: TRBJ1-2
v_gene: TRBV28
d_gene: TRBD1
abundance: many
CDR3aa: CASPIWTGEYGYTF
CDR3nt: TGTGCCAGCCCTATTTGGACAGGAGAATATGGCTACACCTTC

len: 13
j_gene: TRBJ1-1
v_gene: TRBV12-3/TRBV12-4
d_gene: NA
abundance: many
CDR3aa: CASSRGRPTEAFF
CDR3nt: TGTGCCAGCAGTCGAGGGCGGCCCACTGAAGCTTTCTTT

len: 17
j_gene: TRBJ2-2
v_gene: TRBV28
d_gene: TRBD2
abundance: many
CDR3aa: CASSLWGLAGGPGELFF
CDR3nt: TGTGCCAGCAGTTTATGGGGCCTAGCGGGAGGGCCCGGGGAGCTGTTTTTT

len: 14
j_gene: TRBJ1-5
v_gene: TRBV29-1
d_gene: TRBD1
abundance: many
CDR3aa: CSVDLTGSGQPQHF
CDR3nt: TGCAGCGTTGACCTGACAGGGTCTGGCCAGCCCCAGCATTTT

len: 16
j_gene: TRBJ1-2
v_gene: TRBV3-1
d_gene: NA
abundance: few
CDR3aa: CASSQDRRTGNYGYTF
CDR3nt: TGTGCCAGCAGCCAAGACAGACGGACGGGGAACTATGGCTACACCTTC

len: 13
j_gene: TRBJ2-3
v_gene: TRBV12-3/TRBV12-4
d_gene: NA
abundance: many
CDR3aa: CASSRHRTDTQYF
CDR3nt: TGTGCCAGCAGTCGACACCGCACAGATACGCAGTATTTT

len: 14
j_gene: TRBJ1-2
v_gene: TRBV12-3/TRBV12-4
d_gene: TRBD1
abundance: many
CDR3aa: CASSRGQGGYGYTF
CDR3nt: TGTGCCAGCAGTCGAGGACAGGGTGGATATGGCTACACCTTC

len: 14
j_gene: TRBJ1-2
v_gene: TRBV20-1
d_gene: NA
abundance: many
CDR3aa: CSARVTDPNYGYTF
CDR3nt: TGCAGTGCTAGAGTAACAGACCCTAACTATGGCTACACCTTC

len: 13
j_gene: TRBJ1-1
v_gene: TRBV7-2
d_gene: NA
abundance: many
CDR3aa: CASSFPGRSEAFF
CDR3nt: TGTGCCAGCAGCTTCCCCGGACGTTCTGAAGCTTTCTTT

len: 14
j_gene: TRBJ2-7
v_gene: TRBV28
d_gene: NA
abundance: many
CDR3aa: CASSLPGATYEQYF
CDR3nt: TGTGCCAGCAGCCTCCCAGGAGCCACCTACGAGCAGTACTTC

len: 11
j_gene: TRBJ2-7
v_gene: TRBV3-1
d_gene: NA
abundance: many
CDR3aa: CASSYRDEQYF
CDR3nt: TGTGCCAGCAGCTACAGGGACGAGCAGTACTTC

len: 17
j_gene: TRBJ2-7
v_gene: TRBV15
d_gene: TRBD2
abundance: many
CDR3aa: CATSFSLLAESSYEQYF
CDR3nt: TGTGCCACCAGCTTCTCACTTCTAGCGGAAAGCTCCTACGAGCAGTACTTC

len: 14
j_gene: TRBJ2-7
v_gene: TRBV20-1
d_gene: TRBD2
abundance: many
CDR3aa: CSARKAGGLGEQYF
CDR3nt: TGCAGTGCTCGAAAAGCGGGAGGGCTGGGGGAGCAGTACTTC

len: 14
j_gene: TRBJ1-2
v_gene: TRBV12-3/TRBV12-4
d_gene: NA
abundance: NA
CDR3aa: CASSHRGDGYGYTF
CDR3nt: TGTGCCAGCAGCCATCGGGGTGATGGGTATGGCTACACCTTC

len: 13
j_gene: TRBJ2-7
v_gene: TRBV29-1
d_gene: NA
abundance: many
CDR3aa: CSVESQGYYEQYF
CDR3nt: TGCAGCGTTGAAAGCCAGGGTTACTACGAGCAGTACTTC

len: 14
j_gene: TRBJ1-4
v_gene: TRBV29-1
d_gene: NA
abundance: many
CDR3aa: CSVWVGGAQEKLFF
CDR3nt: TGCAGCGTTTGGGTAGGGGGGGCACAAGAAAAACTGTTTTTT

len: 14
j_gene: TRBJ1-5
v_gene: TRBV4-1
d_gene: NA
abundance: many
CDR3aa: CASSQLSVNQPQHF
CDR3nt: TGCGCCAGCAGCCAATTATCGGTAAATCAGCCCCAGCATTTT

len: 17
j_gene: TRBJ2-5
v_gene: TRBV5-1
d_gene: TRBD2
abundance: many
CDR3aa: CASSLDTSTGGAGTQYF
CDR3nt: TGCGCCAGCAGCTTGGATACTAGCACGGGAGGGGCGGGGACCCAGTACTTC

len: 14
j_gene: TRBJ2-1
v_gene: TRBV20-1
d_gene: TRBD2
abundance: many
CDR3aa: CSAGLAGSYNEQFF
CDR3nt: TGCAGTGCTGGACTAGCGGGATCCTACAATGAGCAGTTCTTC

len: 15
j_gene: TRBJ2-3
v_gene: TRBV24-1
d_gene: NA
abundance: many
CDR3aa: CATSESGDSTDTQYF
CDR3nt: TGTGCCACCAGTGAGTCGGGGGATAGCACAGATACGCAGTATTTT

len: 14
j_gene: TRBJ2-3
v_gene: TRBV7-3
d_gene: NA
abundance: many
CDR3aa: CASSSLGPSDTQYF
CDR3nt: TGTGCCAGCAGCTCGCTCGGGCCGTCAGATACGCAGTATTTT

len: 14
j_gene: TRBJ1-5
v_gene: TRBV29-1
d_gene: NA
abundance: many
CDR3aa: CSVWERDSNQPQHF
CDR3nt: TGCAGCGTCTGGGAGAGGGATAGCAATCAGCCCCAGCATTTT

len: 13
j_gene: TRBJ1-5
v_gene: TRBV7-2
d_gene: NA
abundance: many
CDR3aa: CASSLAFLEPQHF
CDR3nt: TGTGCCAGCAGCTTAGCATTCTTGGAGCCCCAGCATTTT

len: 15
j_gene: TRBJ1-6
v_gene: TRBV6-5
d_gene: NA
abundance: many
CDR3aa: CASSAGGSRNSPLHF
CDR3nt: TGTGCCAGCAGTGCCGGAGGGTCCCGTAATTCACCCCTCCACTTT